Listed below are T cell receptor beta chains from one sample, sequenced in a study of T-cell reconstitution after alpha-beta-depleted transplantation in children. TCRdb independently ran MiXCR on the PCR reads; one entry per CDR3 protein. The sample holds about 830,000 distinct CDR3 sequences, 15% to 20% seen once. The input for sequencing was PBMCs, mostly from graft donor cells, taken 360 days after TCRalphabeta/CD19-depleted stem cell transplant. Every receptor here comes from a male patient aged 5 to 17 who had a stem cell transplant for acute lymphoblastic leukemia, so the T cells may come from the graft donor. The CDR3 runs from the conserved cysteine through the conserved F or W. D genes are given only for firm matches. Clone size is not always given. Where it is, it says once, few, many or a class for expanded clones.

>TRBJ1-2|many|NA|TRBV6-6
CASSFRENYGYTF
TGTGCCAGCAGTTTCCGGGAGAACTATGGCTACACCTTC
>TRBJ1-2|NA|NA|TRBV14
CASSPISYRDGFF
TGTGCCAGCAGCCCTATTTCCTACCGGGACGGCTTCTTC
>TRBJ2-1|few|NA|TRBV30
CAWAWSLTANEQFF
TGTGCCTGGGCTTGGTCCTTAACGGCGAATGAGCAGTTCTTC
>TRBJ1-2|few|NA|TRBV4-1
CASSRQGRDYGYTF
TGCGCCAGCAGCCGGCAGGGGCGCGACTATGGCTACACCTTC
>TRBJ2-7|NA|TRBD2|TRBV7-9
CASSSTSGNHEQYF
TGTGCCAGCAGCTCTACTAGCGGGAATCACGAGCAGTACTTC
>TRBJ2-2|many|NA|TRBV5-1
CASSLDSHANTGELFF
TGCGCCAGCAGCTTGGACTCACACGCGAACACCGGGGAGCTGTTTTTT
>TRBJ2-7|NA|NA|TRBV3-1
CASSQGAGRPSYEQYF
TGTGCCAGCAGCCAAGGGGCAGGAAGGCCCTCCTACGAGCAGTACTTC
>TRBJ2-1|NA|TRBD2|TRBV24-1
CGPRLAGGPYNEQFF
TGTGGCCCCCGACTAGCGGGAGGGCCATACAATGAGCAGTTCTTC
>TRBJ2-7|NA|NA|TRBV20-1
CSAARDSLTYEQYF
TGCAGTGCTGCGCGGGACTCTCTTACCTACGAGCAGTACTTC
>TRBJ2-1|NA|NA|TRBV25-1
CASSVEGGPPFDEQFF
TGTGCCAGCAGTGTTGAGGGAGGCCCCCCCTTTGATGAGCAGTTCTTC
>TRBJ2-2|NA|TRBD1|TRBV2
CASARRQGGTGELFF
TGTGCCAGCGCCCGCCGACAGGGCGGCACCGGGGAGCTGTTTTTT
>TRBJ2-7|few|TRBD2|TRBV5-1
CASSLGSGSINYEQYF
TGCGCCAGCAGCTTGGGGAGCGGGAGCATAAACTACGAGCAGTACTTC
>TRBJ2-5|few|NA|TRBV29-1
CSVIRPGYQETQYF
TGCAGCGTTATCAGGCCAGGGTACCAGGAGACCCAGTACTTC
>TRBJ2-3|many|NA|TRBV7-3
CASSLYSDTQYF
TGTGCCAGCAGCTTATATTCAGATACGCAGTATTTT
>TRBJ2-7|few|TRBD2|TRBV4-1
CASSLTLPMNLAGDEQYF
TGCGCCAGCAGCCTGACCCTCCCAATGAACCTAGCGGGAGACGAGCAGTACTTC
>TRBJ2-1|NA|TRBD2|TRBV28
CASSLSGLGQFF
TGTGCCAGCAGTTTATCCGGACTAGGGCAGTTCTTC
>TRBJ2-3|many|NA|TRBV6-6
CASTAGRTQYF
TGTGCCAGCACCGCCGGCAGGACGCAGTATTTT
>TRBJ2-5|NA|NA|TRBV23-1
CASSPGLGRAQETQYF
TGCGCCAGCAGTCCGGGTCTAGGGAGAGCCCAAGAGACCCAGTACTTC
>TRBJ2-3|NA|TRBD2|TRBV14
CASSHIGRYTDTQYF
TGTGCCAGCAGCCATATCGGGAGGTACACAGATACGCAGTATTTT
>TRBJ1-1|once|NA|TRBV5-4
CASSLPRENTEAFF
TGTGCCAGCAGCTTACCCAGGGAGAACACTGAAGCTTTCTTT
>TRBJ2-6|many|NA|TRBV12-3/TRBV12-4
CASSFGTAASGANVLTF
TGTGCCAGCAGTTTCGGGACTGCGGCTTCTGGTGCCAACGTCCTGACTTTC
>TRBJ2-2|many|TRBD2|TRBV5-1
CASRWYASGITGELFF
TGCGCCAGCAGGTGGTATGCTAGCGGGATCACCGGGGAGCTGTTTTTT
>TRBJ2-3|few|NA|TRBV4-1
CASSQIQLPTDTQYF
TGCGCCAGCAGCCAAATACAGCTCCCCACAGATACGCAGTATTTT
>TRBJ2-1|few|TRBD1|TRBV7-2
CASSRTGLGEQFF
TGTGCCAGCAGCAGGACAGGGCTCGGTGAGCAGTTCTTC